This TCR beta chain was identified during a study of blood T cells in healthy people across ages. Remarks on this clonotype: Antigen: not known.

Combining a sample-barcoded 5' primer with a J-beta primer mix, a second PCR ran for roughly 7 to 11 cycles. Tags on each cDNA molecule came from a template-switch adaptor with 12 random nucleotides. TCRdb ran MiXCR on the 5' RACE reads and lists one entry per CDR3 protein. Altogether hundreds of thousands of distinct CDR3 sequences are present, less than 60% being singletons, with the ten largest covering 20% to 25%. Germline V gene sequence: CDR1 LGHNA, CDR2 YSLEER. This CDR3 has 15 residues. The trim removed 0 bases at V and 4 bases at J, leaving 4 bases unmatched. Each donor supplied approximately 10 milliliters of peripheral blood. Isolation recovered at least 6.5 million PBMCs from every sample. Regarding the study as a whole: Per million T cells, the diversity of TCR beta decreased roughly linearly as age advanced.

Sequenced: blood. This receptor was obtained from a man at least 80 years old in good health. The rearrangement links TRBV4-3 to TRBJ1-2; 8 bases match TRBD1. The CDR3 DNA is TGCGCCAGCAGCCAAGAAGGGACAGGCCTCTATGGCTACACCTTC. Amino acid sequence: CASSQEGTGLYGYTF.